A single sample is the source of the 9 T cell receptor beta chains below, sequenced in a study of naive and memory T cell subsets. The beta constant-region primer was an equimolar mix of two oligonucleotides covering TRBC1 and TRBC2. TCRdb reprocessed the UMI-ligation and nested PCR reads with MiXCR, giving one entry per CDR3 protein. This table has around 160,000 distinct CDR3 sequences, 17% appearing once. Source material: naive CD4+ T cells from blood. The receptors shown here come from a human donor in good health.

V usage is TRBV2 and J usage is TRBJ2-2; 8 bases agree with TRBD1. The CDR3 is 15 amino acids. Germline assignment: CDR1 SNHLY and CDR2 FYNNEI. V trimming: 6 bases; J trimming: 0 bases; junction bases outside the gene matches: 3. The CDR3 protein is CASSLTGANTGELFF. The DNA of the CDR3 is TGTGCCAGCAGCTTGACAGGGGCGAACACCGGGGAGCTGTTTTTT.

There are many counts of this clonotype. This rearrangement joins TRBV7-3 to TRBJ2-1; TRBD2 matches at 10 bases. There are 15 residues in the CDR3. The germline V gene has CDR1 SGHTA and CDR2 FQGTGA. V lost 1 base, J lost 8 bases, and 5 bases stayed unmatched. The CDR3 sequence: CASSLMSSGSYEQFF. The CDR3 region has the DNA TGTGCCAGCAGCTTAATGTCTAGCGGGAGCTATGAGCAGTTCTTC.

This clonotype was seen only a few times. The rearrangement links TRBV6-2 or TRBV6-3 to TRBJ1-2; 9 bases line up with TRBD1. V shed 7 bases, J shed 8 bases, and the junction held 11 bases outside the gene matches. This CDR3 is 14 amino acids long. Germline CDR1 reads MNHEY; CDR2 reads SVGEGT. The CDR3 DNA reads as TGTGCCAGCACTATACAGGGGGCAAAGAGCGGCTACACCTTC. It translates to CASTIQGAKSGYTF.

CDR3 protein: CASSPSRDNEQFF. The DNA for the CDR3 is TGTGCCAGCAGCCCCAGCCGGGACAATGAGCAGTTCTTC. The chain recombines TRBV7-2 with TRBJ2-1; D is ambiguous. Germline V gene lookup returns CDR1 SGHTA and CDR2 FQGNSA. The CDR3 is 13 amino acids. V lost 5 bases and J 5 bases, leaving 10 bases between the germline ends.

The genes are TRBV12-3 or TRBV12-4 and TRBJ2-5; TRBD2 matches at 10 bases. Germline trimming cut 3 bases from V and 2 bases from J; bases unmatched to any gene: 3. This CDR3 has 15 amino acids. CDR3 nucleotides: TGTGCCAGCAGTTTCTGGACTAGCGGACAAGAGACCCAGTACTTC. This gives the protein CASSFWTSGQETQYF.

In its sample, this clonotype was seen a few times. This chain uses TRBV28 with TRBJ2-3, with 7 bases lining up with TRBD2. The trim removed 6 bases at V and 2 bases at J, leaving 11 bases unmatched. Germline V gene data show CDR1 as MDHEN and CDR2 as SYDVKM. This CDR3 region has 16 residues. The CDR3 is CASSIFGTKDTDTQYF. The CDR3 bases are TGTGCCAGCAGCATATTCGGGACTAAGGACACAGATACGCAGTATTTT.

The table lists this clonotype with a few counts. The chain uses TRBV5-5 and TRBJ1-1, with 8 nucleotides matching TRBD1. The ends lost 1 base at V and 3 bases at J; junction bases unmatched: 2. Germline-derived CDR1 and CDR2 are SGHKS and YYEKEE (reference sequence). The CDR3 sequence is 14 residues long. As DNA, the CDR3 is TGTGCCAGCAGCTTGATGGGACAGGACACTGAAGCTTTCTTT. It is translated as CASSLMGQDTEAFF.

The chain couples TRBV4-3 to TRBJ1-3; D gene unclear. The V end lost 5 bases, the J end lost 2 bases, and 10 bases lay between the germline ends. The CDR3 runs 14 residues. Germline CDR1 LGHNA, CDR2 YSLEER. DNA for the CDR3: TGCGCCAGCAGCGGGGAGACGGCTGGAAACACCATATATTTT. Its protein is CASSGETAGNTIYF.

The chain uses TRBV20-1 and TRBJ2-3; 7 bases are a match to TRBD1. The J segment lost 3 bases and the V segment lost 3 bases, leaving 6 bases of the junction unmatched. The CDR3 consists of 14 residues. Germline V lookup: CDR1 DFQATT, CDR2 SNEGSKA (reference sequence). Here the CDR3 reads CSARTDRETDTQYF. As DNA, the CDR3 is TGCAGTGCTAGGACCGACAGGGAGACAGATACGCAGTATTTT.